Here is one T cell receptor beta chain with its context. No antigen is known for it. Qualities for individual bases were not recorded, and no much larger clone is one base off. Taken from the germline V gene, the CDR1 and CDR2 loops are SGHTA and FQGNSA. V sheds 1 base and J sheds 3 bases, leaving 4 bases between their ends. Inclusive of the bounding cysteine and phenylalanine, the CDR3 is 14 residues long. Kept here is only the CDR3 DNA, which spans 42 bases and is read in frame from base 1. The method was the immunoSEQ multiplex PCR assay. A mixture of 60 forward primers for TCR Vbeta segments and 13 reverse primers for TCR Jbeta segments was used in the multiplex PCR. The CDR3 region of rearranged TCR beta genes was amplified from genomic DNA by a multiplex PCR assay. Amplified TCR beta libraries were sequenced as 87-base-pair reads on the Illumina HiSeq System. Per the original workflow: In a later analysis, some 80 million unique TCR beta chains were counted across the approximately 640 repertoires, and roughly 11 million of these chains were shared by at least two donors. Raw reads were error-corrected and collapsed into unique sequences by a nearest-neighbor algorithm in which closely related sequences were merged to remove PCR and sequencing errors. CDR3 sequences were aligned to IMGT reference sequences to assign V, D and J gene segments. For a sequence to be retained, a match of at least six nucleotides was required to both a V gene segment and a J gene segment. Rearrangements were called productive when the CDR3 lacked stop codons and stayed in frame with V and J; all others were non-productive. Following IMGT convention, CDR3 was defined as the stretch from the second conserved V-encoded cysteine up to the conserved J-encoded phenylalanine. Sequences without an unambiguous match to a single V gene segment were excluded from the earlier analysis of approximately 600 of the donors. In an earlier analysis of around 600 of the donors, V segments were called functional above 56.7% productive rearrangements and were called segregating when the between-donor standard deviation exceeded 5%. A statistical classification framework was developed to diagnose cytomegalovirus status using the catalog of TCR beta chain sequences. In a later analysis, TCR nucleotide sequences were compared against IMGT/GENE-DB human TR gene sequences so that V and J genes could be assigned. Using the TCRdist pipeline, a later analysis assigned CDR3 sequences along with most-parsimonious VDJ recombination scenarios. A later analysis defined each TCR beta chain by its CDR3 amino acid sequence plus V-gene family, and excluded reads lacking a unique V-gene family. A later analysis removed 550 to 650 highly shared, low-generation-probability nucleotide sequences to deal with suspected cross-contamination and a sequencing artifact. A later analysis calculated a clonal expansion index for each public chain from normalized within-repertoire ranks of inferred template counts. In a later analysis, generation probabilities were computed with a VDJ recombination model fitted to out-of-frame rearrangements, and the resulting probabilities were checked against IGoR. A later analysis scored TCR-TCR, TCR-HLA and TCR-CMV co-occurrence with hypergeometric tests, applying a repertoire-size bias correction to TCR pairs. False discovery rates were estimated in a later analysis by permuting HLA or CMV assignments 20 times. In a later analysis, co-occurring TCRs were grouped using DBSCAN, and TCRdist sequence similarity was added for clustering within HLA-allele-positive subsets. Repertoires with fewer than 30,000 or more than 120,000 public chains, plus five repertoires with anomalous nucleotide sharing, were excluded from co-occurrence clustering. TCRdb retrieved this table from immuneACCESS and kept in-frame rearrangements only. Not all clones are present; in checked studies, unresolved V genes account for under half, and no reason is known for the remainder. The V and J calls and clone size were taken over from that table, and D and trimming were inferred from the DNA. The sample yields around 190,000 clones; roughly four fifths were counted once. The ten largest clones capture 1.5% to 2% of the sample.

This sample was taken from a study of cytomegalovirus exposure and HLA in healthy donors (TCRdb year 2017). The study in broad terms: An earlier analysis of a few hundred of the donors reported about 280 Gb of sequence data and 95 million to 140 million unique TCR beta sequences obtained from about 179 million T cells. The study used immunosequencing to profile the T cell repertoires of some 600 subjects and linked those repertoires to cytomegalovirus serostatus. In an earlier analysis of about 590 of the donors, high-throughput TCR beta sequencing was used to judge whether each TCR beta V gene segment behaved as functional or pseudogenic. In addition to the first cohort of approximately 670 subjects, a separate validation cohort of around 110 different subjects was used. Donor age, sex, ethnicity and CMV serostatus were compiled together with the repertoire data. A later genetic analysis took genome-wide SNP genotypes for about three fifths of the roughly 670 donors and used that subset as a discovery cohort. Both class I and class II loci were covered by HLA typing, at four-digit resolution. The study combined high-throughput TCR immunosequencing, statistical association of individual TCRs with disease status, and machine learning to predict cytomegalovirus infection status. A later analysis re-examined previously published TCR beta repertoires from 600 to 700 donors and added high-resolution HLA genotyping to investigate patterns of TCR occurrence. Because of strong linkage in the cohort, roughly five DR-DQ haplotypes were treated as single units for association and clustering. Typing coverage varied by locus: roughly 620-640 donors for A, B, C, DRB1 and DQB1; more than 500 for DQA1; approximately 570 for DPA1; around 450 for DPB1. An early release covering 500 to 750 HLA-typed donors comprised around 300 gigabases of sequencing data and 85 million or so unique TCR sequences. Among 350 to 400 genotyped donors of the cohort, an average of approximately 250,000 unique TCR beta nucleotide sequences were sequenced per donor, 15% to 20% of them non-productive. The study was designed to test whether signatures of past pathogen exposure could be identified by cataloging public T cell receptors. Rather than drawing on any new phenotypic data, the later analysis identified candidate immune exposures from TCR beta sequences and the way those sequences occurred across donors. Of the roughly 390 genotyped donors, 65% to 90% were placed in the genetic ancestry cluster associated with self-reported Caucasian donors. All discovery cohort repertoires had been generated on a single sequencing platform. The full study reports these points: Because the 87-base-pair reads could not distinguish some IMGT-functional V segments, including TRBV6-2 and TRBV6-3, those segments were excluded. The classifier was reported to diagnose cytomegalovirus status with high specificity and sensitivity in both the original and validation cohorts. The study listed over 150 TCR beta chains as associated with cytomegalovirus. In vitro tests confirmed that a few of the cytomegalovirus-associated TCR beta chains recognize cytomegalovirus antigens. A later genetic analysis reported fewer N-insertions in productive TCRs among donors in an Asian-associated ancestry cluster than the roughly 700-donor mean. A further reported finding was that TCR beta sequences accurately predicted the HLA-A and HLA-B alleles for most subjects in the first cohort. In a later analysis, several top co-occurrence clusters were reported to appear linked to parvovirus B19, influenza, CMV and Epstein-Barr virus. While some public TCRs were present in many individuals, most TCR sequences turned up only very rarely across donors. Assigning TCR associations to individual alleles was difficult when HLA alleles, especially DR and DQ, strongly co-occurred. HLA typing was unavailable for some donors at each locus, so association tests used only the typed subset. Roughly uniform sequencing depth across donors was assumed in presence/absence analyses, although this assumption may not hold. A cluster of highly shared sequence variants was judged likely to represent a technical artifact of the sequencing pipeline. The authors suggested that the approach could potentially be generalized to other disease states and immunological phenotypes. Broadly in line with IMGT annotations, most TCR beta V segments showed up in productive rearrangements about 87% or about 30% of the time in an earlier analysis of 450 to 750 of the donors. For the cohort, immune exposure information was limited to CMV serostatus. Only TCR beta chains were sequenced in this cohort, and the absence of alpha or paired-chain data limited detectable features. A later analysis found that most CMV-associated TCR beta chains appeared HLA-restricted, with HLA associations seemingly driven largely by CMV exposure. An association between a missense DCLRE1C variant and V-gene and J-gene trimming of TCR beta chains was found in a later genetic analysis and replicated in an independent cohort. In a later analysis, TCR association rates were found to vary across HLA loci, with the most associated TCRs seen for DRB1 alleles and the fewest for HLA-C alleles. At a false discovery rate of 0.05, a later analysis linked about 16,000 TCR beta sequences to specific HLA alleles. Roughly 17 rarely observed V segments, including chromosome 9 orphons, were excluded from the earlier analysis of several hundred of the donors because counts were too low. Correlated functional status among segregating V segments might be attributable to linkage disequilibrium, but an unknown experimental factor could not be ruled out. Compared with equally common non-associated chains, HLA-associated TCR beta chains in a later analysis were more clonally expanded and had lower generation probabilities.

The cohort was made up of under 800 healthy bone marrow donors. All cohort members were sampled while nominally healthy, although unrecorded immune exposures were likely present. The donor was CMV seronegative and belonged to the group of 352 seronegative cohort members. A peripheral blood sample was provided by each donor, and peripheral blood mononuclear cells were used for TCR beta sequencing. Genomic DNA extraction from the blood cell samples was performed with the Qiagen DNeasy Blood Extraction Kit. The receptor was isolated from a man aged 30 to 45 in good health and CMV-seronegative. Here the chain combines TRBV7-2 and TRBJ2-6; the D gene is not confidently resolved. Input material: PBMCs. The CDR3 loop reads CASSLGLGANVLTF. The nucleotide sequence reads TGTGCCAGCAGCTTAGGTCTTGGGGCCAACGTCCTGACTTTC.